Listed below are T cell receptor beta chains from one sample, sequenced in a study of T cell repertoires in cytomegalovirus infection. One entry per CDR3 protein, called by TCRdb with MiXCR from the reads. The sample has about 130,000 distinct CDR3 sequences; roughly a quarter are singletons. Antigens of these TCRs are unknown. Sequences were obtained from PBMCs, sequenced either directly or after in vitro stimulation (not recorded which). Receptors were obtained from a human donor in good health (CMV status not recorded). Some clones in this sample may be carry-over from other donors' samples. Both conserved end residues are part of each CDR3. The D gene is left open where the match is weak. Clone size is not always given. Where it is, it says once, few, many or a class for expanded clones.

J gene	D gene	V gene	clone size	CDR3 protein	CDR3 DNA
TRBJ1-5	NA	TRBV19	few	CASSGESNQPQHF	TGTGCCAGTTCAGGGGAGAGCAATCAGCCCCAGCATTTT
TRBJ2-3	NA	TRBV7-2	few	CASSSARTDTQYF	TGTGCCAGCAGCTCCGCTAGGACAGATACGCAGTATTTT
TRBJ2-4	TRBD1	TRBV7-2	many	CASSWEQGKKNIQYF	TGTGCCAGCAGCTGGGAACAGGGGAAGAAAAACATTCAGTACTTC
TRBJ2-1	NA	TRBV7-9	NA	CASSFTVGRSSYNEQFF	TGTGCCAGCAGCTTTACCGTTGGCCGAAGCTCCTACAATGAGCAGTTCTTC
TRBJ1-6	NA	TRBV7-2	many	CASSYRPWGSFNSPLHF	TGTGCCAGCAGCTACAGGCCTTGGGGCTCTTTTAATTCACCCCTCCACTTT
TRBJ2-5	NA	TRBV4-1	NA	CASSQSGSAKTQYF	TGCGCCAGCAGCCAAAGCGGAAGTGCGAAGACCCAGTACTTC
TRBJ1-5	NA	TRBV12-3/TRBV12-4	few	CASSPGVSNQPQHF	TGTGCCAGCAGTCCGGGGGTTAGCAATCAGCCCCAGCATTTT
TRBJ2-1	NA	TRBV23-1	few	CASSQSGHYNEQFF	TGCGCCAGCAGTCAATCGGGCCACTACAATGAGCAGTTCTTC
TRBJ1-6	NA	TRBV10-2	NA	CASSERAGPYNSPLHF	TGCGCCAGCAGTGAGCGGGCAGGGCCTTATAATTCACCCCTCCACTTT
TRBJ2-5	TRBD2	TRBV19	NA	CASSIGLADQETQYF	TGTGCCAGTAGTATTGGACTAGCGGATCAAGAGACCCAGTACTTC
TRBJ2-7	TRBD1	TRBV7-2	few	CASSLTGTGVNEQYF	TGTGCCAGCAGCCTAACCGGGACAGGGGTCAACGAGCAGTACTTC
TRBJ1-5	NA	TRBV7-2	once	CASSHGPTRYQTQHF	TGTGCCAGCAGCCACGGGCCCACTAGGTATCAGACCCAGCATTTT
TRBJ1-2	NA	TRBV28	few	CASSLVEGYYGYTF	TGTGCCAGCAGTCTTGTTGAGGGTTACTATGGCTACACCTTC
TRBJ2-7	NA	TRBV7-2	many	CASSLMFASVNYEQYF	TGTGCCAGCAGCCTTATGTTTGCCAGCGTAAACTACGAGCAGTACTTC